This TCR beta chain originates from a study of blood T cell repertoires in COVID-19. Study overall: The samples span acute and convalescent COVID-19 from the United States, Italy and Spain. The cDNA or gDNA used as material had been derived from T cells, B-cell-depleted T cells, or PBMCs.

The V and J ends lost 4 bases and 2 bases respectively, with 12 bases between them. The CDR3 is made up of 14 amino acids. Germline lookup yields CDR1 ENHRY and CDR2 SYGVKD. In the original processing: How many nucleated cells were present was estimated from reference gene primer amplification. The assay was immunoSEQ multiplex PCR, and TCRdb's table has in-frame clones only and misses some. D and trimming were read from the DNA, whereas the V and J calls and clone size are those reported in that table. Among under 150,000 clones listed, about 85% were seen once. J is TRBJ2-7 and V is TRBV10-3; tentative D call: TRBD2 (6 bases). The TCR comes from a human donor in a cohort sampled during active COVID-19. Source material: peripheral blood. The CDR3 coding sequence is TGTGCCATCAGTGTGGGGGGTAAAGCCTACGAGCAGTACTTC. It encodes CAISVGGKAYEQYF.